This TCR beta chain is drawn from a study of regulatory T cells in long-lasting Graves disease. Combining iRepertoire HTBI primers with Arm-PCR of CDR3 regions, the authors built TCR beta libraries. TCRdb itself ran the multiplex PCR reads through MiXCR, one entry per CDR3 protein. The sample consists of about 470,000 distinct CDR3 sequences, around 20% of them appearing once. Time point described: persistent/refractory GD, antithyroid drugs over 5 years with positive TRAb. Construction of the TCR library relied on RNA isolated from PBMCs. This CDR3 is 15 amino acids long. CDR1 SQVTM and CDR2 ANQGSEA come from the germline V gene. Trimming removed 3 bases at V and 2 bases at J, with 17 bases between. In regard to this clonotype: This could be a read error, since a much larger clone is one nucleotide away. Without the conserved terminal phenylalanine or tryptophan, this CDR3 likely stems from a read error.

The receptor was derived from a female donor with Graves disease. The J gene is TRBJ2-7, the V gene TRBV29-1; no firm D call. Sequenced material: peripheral blood mononuclear cells (PBMCs), taken when the disease was refractory, from a patient treated with antithyroid drugs. The CDR3 bases are TGCAGCGTTGAGCAAAACCCCTTCCGAGCCTACGAGCAGTACCTC. It is translated as CSVEQNPFRAYEQYL.